The next 27 T cell receptor beta chains were all read from a single sample in a study of somatic mutations in cytotoxic T cells in rheumatoid arthritis. Sequencing used immunoSEQ multiplex PCR; TCRdb keeps in-frame clones, though not all of them. The data show 13,000 or so clones, with 74% seen just once and around 27% held by the top ten. Sequenced material: CD8+ T cells sorted from blood. The origin of the receptors is an adult with rheumatoid arthritis.

The V call is TRBV5-6, the J call TRBJ1-6; D unclear. The V gene's germline CDR1 is SGHDT and CDR2 YYEEEE. V was shortened by 3 bases and J by 18 bases, with 13 bases between the two germline ends. The CDR3 is 11 residues long. In DNA, the CDR3 is TGTGCCAGCAGCTCCGGGTCCTCATCCCACTTT. It specifies CASSSGSSSHF. The variable domain in full, completed from reference TRBV5-6 and TRBJ1-6, reads DAGVTQSPTHLIKTRGQQVTLRCSPKSGHDTVSWYQQALGQGPQFIFQYYEEEERQRGNFPDRFSGHQFPNYSSELNVNALLLGDSALYLCASSSGSSSHFGNGTRLTVT.

The rearrangement links TRBV29-1 to TRBJ2-5, with D possibly being TRBD1 (5 bases). Trimming took 4 bases from V and 4 from J, leaving 7 bases between them. Germline CDR1 and CDR2: SQVTM and ANQGSEA. The CDR3 sequence is 11 residues long. The CDR3 DNA follows: TGCAGCGTTGCAGGGCTAGAGACCCAGTACTTC. Protein: CSVAGLETQYF. The whole variable domain, remainder taken from reference TRBV29-1 and TRBJ2-5, is SAVISQKPSRDICQRGTSLTIQCQVDSQVTMMFWYRQQPGQSLTLIATANQGSEATYESGFVIDKFPISRPNLTFSTLTVSNMSPEDSSIYLCSVAGLETQYFGPGTRLLVL.

V is TRBV9 and J is TRBJ2-1, with a tentative D call TRBD1 (6 bases). This CDR3 is built from 15 residues. The germline CDR1 and CDR2 sequences are SGDLS and YYNGEE. The V and J ends lost 1 base and 0 bases respectively, with 8 bases between them. In DNA, the CDR3 is TGTGCCAGCAGCGTAAAGGACAGCTCCTACAATGAGCAGTTCTTC. Translated: CASSVKDSSYNEQFF.

The chain uses TRBV28 and TRBJ2-7, with D possibly matching TRBD1 (5 bases). The CDR3 extends over 14 amino acids. The germline V and J ends were trimmed by 7 bases and 2 bases, with 15 bases remaining between them. Per germline, CDR1 MDHEN and CDR2 SYDVKM. CDR3 coding DNA: TGTGCCAGCACCGACCGGACACGTACCTACGAGCAGTACTTC. Its translation is CASTDRTRTYEQYF.

The chain links TRBV28 to TRBJ1-5; a weak D match, TRBD1 (5 bases). V dropped 1 base and J dropped 7 bases, with 5 bases sitting between them. The CDR3 is 12 residues long. Germline CDR1 and CDR2: MDHEN and SYDVKM. CDR3 loop: CASSLSGQPQHF. DNA for the CDR3: TGTGCCAGCAGTTTATCAGGGCAGCCCCAGCATTTT.

CDR3 amino acids: CASSLHGQPLHF. CDR3 in DNA: TGTGCCAGCAGTTTACATGGACAACCCCTCCACTTT. V gene TRBV27 combines with J gene TRBJ1-6; tentative D call: TRBD1 (5 bases). Trimming took off 2 bases at V and 12 bases at J, with 8 bases between the two ends. This CDR3 has 12 residues. CDR1 is MNHEY and CDR2 is SMNVEV in the germline V gene (reference sequence).

Of note for this clone: Because the CDR3's place on the DNA is in doubt, the DNA is left out and the CDR3 is given as listed by TCRdb. The chain has TRBV27 and TRBJ2-5; whether TRBD2, the table's D call, matches the DNA was not checked. Germline V gives CDR1 MNHEY, CDR2 SMNVEV (reference sequence). The CDR3 is 15 residues long, counting both termini. CDR3 sequence: CASSSSEASGETQYF.

The CDR3 loop is CATSLDRGSNQPQHF. CDR3 DNA sequence: TGTGCCACCAGCCTCGACAGGGGGAGCAATCAGCCCCAGCATTTT. This chain connects TRBV15 to TRBJ1-5, with 9 bases identical to TRBD1. Germline CDR1 reads LNHNV; CDR2 reads YYDKDF (reference sequence). V trimming: 5 bases; J trimming: 1 base; junction bases outside the gene matches: 3. The CDR3 spans 15 residues.

This clone appeared once. V gene TRBV7-9 combines with J gene TRBJ2-1, with 7 bases that match TRBD2. CDR3 length: 15 residues. The ends lost 5 bases at V and 8 bases at J; junction bases unmatched: 12. The germline V gene encodes CDR1 SEHNR and CDR2 FQNEAQ (reference sequence). The CDR3 DNA reads TGTGCCAGCAGCCCCGGGGGGTCTCTAGCGCATGAGCAGTTCTTC. It yields the protein CASSPGGSLAHEQFF.

This chain links TRBV5-6 with TRBJ2-3; a possible D gene is TRBD1 (6 bases). V was shortened by 4 bases and J by 4 bases, with 19 bases between the two germline ends. The CDR3 spans 16 residues. The germline V gene encodes CDR1 SGHDT and CDR2 YYEEEE. The CDR3 region is CASSTLWAGDADTQYF. CDR3 DNA: TGTGCCAGCAGCACCCTATGGGCAGGGGATGCAGATACGCAGTATTTT.

The chain couples TRBV28 to TRBJ2-5, with D perhaps matching TRBD2 (5 bases). Germline V CDR1 and CDR2: MDHEN, SYDVKM. The CDR3 has 15 residues. The V and J ends lost 1 base and 3 bases respectively, with 12 bases between them. CDR3: CASSLYRDTKETQYF. The CDR3 DNA reads TGTGCCAGCAGTTTATACCGGGATACAAAAGAGACCCAGTACTTC.

The genes are TRBV27 and TRBJ2-2; D tentatively reads TRBD1 or TRBD2 (5 bases each). CDR1 and CDR2 from the germline V gene are MNHEY and SMNVEV (reference sequence). The CDR3 loop spans 14 amino acids. Trimming took off 3 bases at V and 4 bases at J, with 9 bases between the two ends. DNA for the CDR3: TGTGCCAGCAGTTTCGGGGCTTCCACCGGGGAGCTGTTTTTT. This translates into CASSFGASTGELFF.

The chain employs TRBV6-1 and TRBJ2-2; 8 bases are shared with TRBD2. This CDR3 is 15 amino acids long. Losses at the gene ends were 2 bases for V and 1 base for J; bases not matched to a gene: 0. Germline CDR1 and CDR2: MNHNS and SASEGT. The CDR3 spells CASSELAGNTGELFF. As DNA, the CDR3 is TGTGCCAGCAGTGAACTAGCGGGGAACACCGGGGAGCTGTTTTTT.

This sequence joins TRBV9 and TRBJ2-2; D is perhaps TRBD1 (6 bases). There are 15 residues in the CDR3. The V end lost 4 bases, the J end lost 3 bases, and 13 bases lay between the germline ends. Germline CDR1 is SGDLS and CDR2 is YYNGEE. This CDR3 reads CASSYSNRDTGELFF. The CDR3 nucleotides read TGTGCCAGCAGCTACTCAAACAGGGACACCGGGGAGCTGTTTTTT.

V is TRBV28 and J is TRBJ2-5; 7 bases line up with TRBD1. The CDR3 is made up of 15 amino acids. The germline CDR1 and CDR2 sequences are MDHEN and SYDVKM. V shed 5 bases and J 3 bases; nucleotides not matched to a gene: 9. CDR3 DNA: TGTGCCAGCAGTCCGCAAAGGACAGGCAAAGAGACCCAGTACTTC. Residues: CASSPQRTGKETQYF.

The chain carries TRBV30 and TRBJ2-6; D may correspond to TRBD1 or TRBD2 (5 bases each). CDR3 size: 13 residues. Germline V CDR1 and CDR2: GTSNPN, SVGIG (reference sequence). V was shortened by 2 bases and J by 9 bases, with 11 bases between the two germline ends. The DNA for the CDR3 is TGTGCCTGGAGTATAGAGGGGCACAACGTCCTGACTTTC. The encoded protein is CAWSIEGHNVLTF. Combining the CDR3 with reference TRBV30 and TRBJ2-6 gives the whole variable domain SQTIHQWPATLVQPVGSPLSLECTVEGTSNPNLYWYRQAAGRGLQLLFYSVGIGQISSEVPQNLSASRPQDRQFILSSKKLLLSDSGFYLCAWSIEGHNVLTFGAGSRLTVL.

There are a few counts of this clone. The chain couples TRBV29-1 to TRBJ1-1; TRBD1 is a possible D gene (5 bases). CDR1 SQVTM and CDR2 ANQGSEA come from the germline V gene. The CDR3 has 12 amino acids. Trimming left V 6 bases short and J 6 bases short, with 14 bases between. The DNA for the CDR3 is TGCAGCGTCCACTTCTCGGGGGCTGAAGCTTTCTTT. Protein: CSVHFSGAEAFF.

The chain combines TRBV7-9 with TRBJ2-5; the D call may be TRBD1 or TRBD2 (5 bases each). Germline V lookup: CDR1 SEHNR, CDR2 FQNEAQ (reference sequence). The CDR3 contains 14 residues. Deletions cut 6 bases from V and 1 base from J, with 12 bases between. The CDR3 sequence: CASRKEGTQETQYF. CDR3 coding DNA: TGTGCCAGCAGAAAAGAGGGGACCCAAGAGACCCAGTACTTC.

There are a few counts of this clone. The V call is TRBV19, the J call TRBJ2-1, with D maybe TRBD2 (6 bases). The CDR3 is 14 residues long. V lost 3 bases and J lost 1, with 7 bases in between. Germline V gives CDR1 LNHDA, CDR2 SQIVND (reference sequence). CDR3 nucleotides: TGTGCCAGTAGTATCGGGGGTTCCTACAATGAGCAGTTCTTC. This encodes CASSIGGSYNEQFF.

The chain joins TRBV4-1 to TRBJ2-3, with 13 bases matching TRBD2. Germline V lookup: CDR1 MGHRA, CDR2 YSYEKL. The CDR3 length is 13 residues. With V trimmed by 4 bases and J by 13 bases, 5 bases remained unmatched. In DNA form, the CDR3 reads TGCGCCAGCAGCCGTGGGACTAGCGGGGAGAAGTATTTT. It yields the protein CASSRGTSGEKYF.

V gene TRBV6-6 combines with J gene TRBJ2-7; D is undetermined. The V and J ends lost 0 bases and 7 bases respectively, with 7 bases between them. Germline CDR1 and CDR2: MNHNY and SVGAGI (reference sequence). CDR3 size: 12 residues. The CDR3 nucleotides are TGTGCCAGCAGTTACTCATCAGGAGAGCAGTACTTC. Translating it yields CASSYSSGEQYF.

CDR3: CASSLNSDYKSVLTF. CDR3 in DNA: TGTGCCAGCAGCTTAAACTCCGACTACAAAAGCGTCCTGACTTTC. The V call is TRBV7-3, the J call TRBJ2-6; tentatively, D is TRBD2 (5 bases). The CDR3 covers 15 residues. Germline V gene lookup returns CDR1 SGHTA and CDR2 FQGTGA. The V and J ends lost 1 base and 12 bases respectively, with 16 bases between them.

The rearrangement links TRBV7-2 to TRBJ2-3; D is possibly TRBD2 (5 bases). The germline V gene has CDR1 SGHTA and CDR2 FQGNSA. Between the trimmed V and J ends, which lost 1 base and 5 bases, there was a span of 13 bases. The CDR3 covers 15 residues. CDR3 region: CASSLVSGGVDTQYF. In DNA form, the CDR3 reads TGTGCCAGCAGCTTAGTCAGCGGCGGAGTAGATACGCAGTATTTT.

This chain links TRBV2 with TRBJ2-5, with TRBD1 identical over 9 bases. The germline V gene has CDR1 SNHLY and CDR2 FYNNEI. The CDR3 spans 13 residues. J lost 5 bases, V lost 7 bases, and 5 bases had no gene match. The chain's CDR3 is CASTGQGLETQYF. For the CDR3, the DNA is TGTGCCAGCACAGGACAGGGGTTGGAGACCCAGTACTTC.

The CDR3 DNA reads as TGTGCCAGCAGCTCAGGGGGCACTAATGAAAAACTGTTTTTT. The encoded protein is CASSSGGTNEKLFF. The rearrangement uses TRBV27 and TRBJ1-4, with 8 bases aligning to TRBD1. CDR3 length: 14 residues. V lost 6 bases to trimming and J lost 2 bases; unmatched junction nucleotides: 2. Germline values: CDR1 MNHEY, CDR2 SMNVEV (reference sequence).

V is TRBV7-2 and J is TRBJ2-1, with 7 bases aligning to TRBD2. The trim removed 5 bases at V and 3 bases at J, leaving 7 bases unmatched. Germline loops: CDR1 SGHTA, CDR2 FQGNSA. This CDR3 contains 15 residues. The DNA of the CDR3 is TGTGCCAGCAGCACCCTAGCGGCGCTCTACAATGAGCAGTTCTTC. This codes for CASSTLAALYNEQFF.

CDR3 residues: CASSPGNYGYTF. CDR3 bases: TGCGCCAGCAGTCCAGGGAACTATGGCTACACCTTC. The genes are TRBV10-2 and TRBJ1-2, with a possible D match to TRBD1 (5 bases). Looked up from germline, CDR1 is WSHSY and CDR2 is SAAADI. V lost 5 bases, J lost 2 bases, and 6 bases lay in between. The CDR3 extends over 12 amino acids.